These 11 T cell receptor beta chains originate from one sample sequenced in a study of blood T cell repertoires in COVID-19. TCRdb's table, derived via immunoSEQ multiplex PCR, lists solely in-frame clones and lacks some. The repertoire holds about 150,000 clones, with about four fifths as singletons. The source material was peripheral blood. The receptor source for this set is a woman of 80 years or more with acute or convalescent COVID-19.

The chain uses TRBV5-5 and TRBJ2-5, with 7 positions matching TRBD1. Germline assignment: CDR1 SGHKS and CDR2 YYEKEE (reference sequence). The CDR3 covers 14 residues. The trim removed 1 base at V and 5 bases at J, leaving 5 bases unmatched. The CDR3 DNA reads TGTGCCAGCAGCTTGTTAGGGGGCGGGGAGACCCAGTACTTC. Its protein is CASSLLGGGETQYF.

Here the CDR3 reads CSVDHGDSEAFF. The DNA of the CDR3 is TGCAGCGTTGATCATGGGGACAGTGAAGCTTTCTTT. The chain recombines TRBV29-1 with TRBJ1-1; TRBD1 aligns across 7 bases. This CDR3 region has 12 residues. CDR1 and CDR2 (germline): SQVTM, ANQGSEA. V lost 3 bases to trimming and J lost 7 bases; unmatched junction nucleotides: 5.

The CDR3 loop reads CASSSGTEAFF. For the CDR3, the DNA is TGTGCCAGCAGCTCGGGCACTGAAGCTTTCTTT. V is TRBV11-3 and J is TRBJ1-1; D ambiguous. Germline loops: CDR1 SGHNT, CDR2 YENEEA. This CDR3 region has 11 residues. Trimming pared 4 bases from V and 4 bases from J, leaving 4 bases between. Filled out from reference TRBV11-3 and TRBJ1-1, the complete variable domain reads EAGVVQSPRYKIIEKKQPVAFWCNPISGHNTLYWYLQNLGQGPELLIRYENEEAVDDSQLPKDRFSAERLKGVDSTLKIQPAELGDSAVYLCASSSGTEAFFGQGTRLTVV.

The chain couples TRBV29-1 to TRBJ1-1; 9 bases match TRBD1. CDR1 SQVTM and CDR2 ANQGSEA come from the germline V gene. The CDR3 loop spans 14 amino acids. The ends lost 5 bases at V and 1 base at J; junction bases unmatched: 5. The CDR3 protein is CSVTGQGKNTEAFF. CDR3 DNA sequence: TGCAGCGTTACGGGACAGGGTAAGAACACTGAAGCTTTCTTT.

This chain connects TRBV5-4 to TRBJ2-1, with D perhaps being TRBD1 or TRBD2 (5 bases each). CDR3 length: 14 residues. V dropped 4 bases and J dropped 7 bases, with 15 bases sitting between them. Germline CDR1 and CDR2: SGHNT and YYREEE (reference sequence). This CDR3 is CASSLDSPGNEQFF. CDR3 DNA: TGTGCCAGCAGCCTGGACTCCCCAGGGAATGAGCAGTTCTTC.

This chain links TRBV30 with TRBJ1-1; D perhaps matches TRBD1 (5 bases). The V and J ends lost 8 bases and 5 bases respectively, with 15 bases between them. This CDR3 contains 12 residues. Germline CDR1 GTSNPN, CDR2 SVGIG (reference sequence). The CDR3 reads CAGGRDRTEAFF. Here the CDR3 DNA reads TGTGCCGGGGGGAGGGATCGAACTGAAGCTTTCTTT.

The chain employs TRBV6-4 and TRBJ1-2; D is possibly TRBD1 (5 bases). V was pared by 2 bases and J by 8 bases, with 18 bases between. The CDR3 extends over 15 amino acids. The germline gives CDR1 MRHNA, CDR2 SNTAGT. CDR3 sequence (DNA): TGTGCCAGCAGTGACCTCGGGACGGAGGGTCGCGGCTACACCTTC. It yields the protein CASSDLGTEGRGYTF.

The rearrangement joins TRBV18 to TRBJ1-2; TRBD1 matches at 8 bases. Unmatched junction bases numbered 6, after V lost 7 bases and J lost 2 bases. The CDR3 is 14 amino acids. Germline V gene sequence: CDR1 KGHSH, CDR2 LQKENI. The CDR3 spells CASYGTGENYGYTF. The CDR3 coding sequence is TGTGCCAGCTACGGGACAGGAGAGAACTATGGCTACACCTTC. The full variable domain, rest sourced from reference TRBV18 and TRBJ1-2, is NAGVMQNPRHLVRRRGQEARLRCSPMKGHSHVYWYRQLPEEGLKFMVYLQKENIIDESGMPKERFSAEFPKEGPSILRIQQVVRGDSAAYFCASYGTGENYGYTFGSGTRLTVV.

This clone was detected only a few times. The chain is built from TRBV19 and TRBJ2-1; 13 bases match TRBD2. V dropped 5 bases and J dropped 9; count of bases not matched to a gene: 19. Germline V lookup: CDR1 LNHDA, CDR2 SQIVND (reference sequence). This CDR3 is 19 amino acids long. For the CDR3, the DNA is TGTGCCAGTAGTCCCAAACGGACTAGCGGGAGCGCTAGTCGCAGTGAGCAGTTCTTC. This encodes CASSPKRTSGSASRSEQFF. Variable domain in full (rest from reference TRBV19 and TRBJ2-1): DGGITQSPKYLFRKEGQNVTLSCEQNLNHDAMYWYRQDPGQGLRLIYYSQIVNDFQKGDIAEGYSVSREKKESFPLTVTSAQKNPTAFYLCASSPKRTSGSASRSEQFFGPGTRLTVL.

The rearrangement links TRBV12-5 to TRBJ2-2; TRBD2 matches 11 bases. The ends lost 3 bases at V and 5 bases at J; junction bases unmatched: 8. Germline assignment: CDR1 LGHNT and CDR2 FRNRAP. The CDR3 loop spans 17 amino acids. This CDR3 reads CASGLPLLAGVTGELFF. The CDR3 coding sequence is TGTGCTAGTGGTTTACCCCTACTAGCGGGAGTAACCGGGGAGCTGTTTTTT. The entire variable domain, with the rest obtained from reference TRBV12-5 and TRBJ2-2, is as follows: DARVTQTPRHKVTEMGQEVTMRCQPILGHNTVFWYRQTMMQGLELLAYFRNRAPLDDSGMPKDRFSAEMPDATLATLKIQPSEPRDSAVYFCASGLPLLAGVTGELFFGEGSRLTVL.

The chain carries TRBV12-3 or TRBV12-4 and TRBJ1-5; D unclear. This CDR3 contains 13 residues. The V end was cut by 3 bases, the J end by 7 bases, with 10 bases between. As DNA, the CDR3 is TGTGCCAGCAGTTTCGGGTATGAACAGCCCCAGCATTTT. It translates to CASSFGYEQPQHF.